Presented here are 3 T cell receptor beta chains from one specimen sequenced in a study of T cell responses to AZD1222 COVID-19 vaccine. Data came from immunoSEQ multiplex PCR; TCRdb stores just in-frame clones and leaves some out. The sample consists of over 35,000 clones, roughly 78% of them appearing once. Sample: peripheral blood, taken 28 days after the second dose of the MenACWY control vaccine. The receptor set was obtained from an adult who received the MenACWY meningococcal vaccine as a control.

The genes are TRBV30 and TRBJ1-1; tentatively, D is TRBD1 (5 bases). The CDR3 has 16 residues. Germline-derived CDR1 and CDR2 are GTSNPN and SVGIG (reference sequence). Trimming stripped 2 bases from V and 3 bases from J, with 19 bases between. The CDR3 sequence is CAWSPRTGWGDTEAFF. DNA for the CDR3: TGTGCCTGGAGTCCCCGTACAGGTTGGGGGGACACTGAAGCTTTCTTT.

This chain joins TRBV12-3 or TRBV12-4 and TRBJ2-1; the D is unclear. The V end was cut by 3 bases, the J end by 8 bases, with 11 bases between. This CDR3 spans 13 amino acids. CDR3 loop: CASSFVGRDEQFF. The CDR3 nucleotides are TGTGCCAGCAGTTTCGTAGGTCGGGATGAGCAGTTCTTC.

The chain couples TRBV5-4 to TRBJ2-5, with 7 bases matching TRBD2. The CDR3 length is 15 residues. Germline V gives CDR1 SGHNT, CDR2 YYREEE (reference sequence). The V gene end was trimmed by 3 bases and the J gene end by 5 bases; junction bases not matched to a gene: 10. In nucleotides, the CDR3 is TGTGCCAGCAGCTCCCCGTCCGGCGGGAGCGAGACCCAGTACTTC. Translating it yields CASSSPSGGSETQYF.